This T cell receptor beta chain was sequenced in a study of cytomegalovirus exposure and HLA in healthy donors. As for the study in general: Unique TCRs from HLA-typed donors, 80 million to 90 million of them, were held in an early data release.

Overall study findings and caveats: According to a later analysis, most TCR beta chains associated with CMV appeared HLA-restricted. Researchers catalogued under 200 TCR beta chains as cytomegalovirus-associated.

On this clone: Antigen specificity is unknown.

The PCR used 60 Vbeta and 13 Jbeta primers. Some clones are missing from TCRdb's copy, which holds only in-frame ones; the method was immunoSEQ multiplex PCR. The table shows 100,000 to 150,000 clones, with around 82% occurring only once. What was sequenced was PBMCs. The receptor was derived from a female donor in good health and CMV-seronegative.

In DNA, the CDR3 is TGTGCCAGCAGCTATGGGACAGGGGAGACCTACGAGCAGTACTTC. Its protein is CASSYGTGETYEQYF. The genes are TRBV9 and TRBJ2-7; 10 positions match TRBD1. V was clipped by 4 bases and J by 2 bases; unmatched bases: 6. This CDR3 comprises 15 residues. CDR1 is SGDLS, CDR2 YYNGEE, per germline.